The rows below give T cell receptor beta chains drawn from one sample of a study of shared clonotypes between healthy human individuals. Clones were sequenced by immunoSEQ multiplex PCR, and TCRdb holds only the in-frame ones, with some missing. The data show roughly 490,000 clones, less than 80% seen once. Material: PBMCs. These receptors were obtained from a woman aged 40 to 50 in good health. Some clones in this sample may be carry-over from other donors' samples. Each CDR3 is given with its conserved first and last residue.

j_call v_call cdr3_aa
TRBJ2-7 TRBV5-1 CASSRTGTSGNEQYF
TRBJ1-1 TRBV4-1 CASSPGTGMNTEAFF
TRBJ1-2 TRBV29-1 CSVEGGGYGYTF
TRBJ2-1 TRBV30 CAWSLGLAGGGEQFF
TRBJ1-5 TRBV6-6 CASRHLSVSNQPQHF
TRBJ1-1 TRBV9 CASSVGQDRGLGTEAFF
TRBJ1-5 TRBV2 CASGAFDRGLNQPQHF
TRBJ2-3 TRBV7-3 CASSHGTASTDTQYF
TRBJ2-7 TRBV30 CAWARVSLGYEQYF
TRBJ2-7 TRBV15 CATSRTGAGEQYF
TRBJ2-5 TRBV29-1 CSASPTGGETQYF
TRBJ2-7 TRBV4-2 CASSQEPAREQYF
TRBJ2-1 TRBV29-1 CSGDTQGTYNEQFF
TRBJ1-2 TRBV19 CASKKAFGDRGPNYGYTF
TRBJ1-4 TRBV5-6 CASSLGNEKLFF
TRBJ1-1 TRBV7-3 CASSKEQNTEAFF
TRBJ2-7 TRBV5-6 CASTQGQHDEQYF
TRBJ2-7 TRBV9 CASGQGGGGSYEQYF
TRBJ2-7 TRBV7-9 CASSSLDSPRRYEQYF
TRBJ2-7 TRBV6-6 CASSSWGASYEQYF
TRBJ2-1 TRBV20-1 CSLRQDNEQFF
TRBJ1-5 TRBV4-1 CASSQSLAVGEQPQHF
TRBJ2-1 TRBV7-3 CASSLGQSNEQFF
TRBJ2-3 TRBV11-3 CASSLASGSSDTQYF
. TRBV7-7 CASSLSSGDEQYF
TRBJ1-4 TRBV19 CASTGSWGNEKLFF
TRBJ2-5 TRBV10-3 CAISEGTSGRARETQYF
TRBJ2-2 TRBV2 CASIPGLNTGELFF
TRBJ1-3 TRBV7-9 CASSLDRQPGNTIYF
TRBJ2-6 TRBV27 CASLGRLPGTGANVLTF
TRBJ2-1 TRBV30 CAWSPYPAQQFF
TRBJ2-2 TRBV7-3 CASSLTTGADTGELFF
TRBJ2-7 TRBV5-1 CASSLDVTPPYEQYF
TRBJ2-3 TRBV5-4 CASSSATGRSTDTQYF
TRBJ2-7 TRBV23-1 CASSHMRDGTYEQYF
TRBJ2-7 TRBV6-6 CASTPSPFVRDEQYF
TRBJ2-5 TRBV5-5 CASSLGMQETQYF
TRBJ2-7 TRBV5-4 CASSHRRFYEQYF
TRBJ1-2 TRBV18 CASSPRDQRGYTF
TRBJ2-1 TRBV28 CASREEGKSYNEQFF
TRBJ1-2 TRBV11-2 CASSSPGNNYGYTF
TRBJ2-2 TRBV7-9 CASSRLAGGPNTGELFF
TRBJ1-2 TRBV5-1 CASSSQGDVYGYTF
TRBJ2-7 TRBV11-2 CASSLDGGRAFEQYF
TRBJ1-4 TRBV2 CASRSRGTGGPRVFF